These 10 T cell receptor beta chains originate from one sample sequenced in a study of spatial heterogeneity in lung cancer. Time point in this sample: sample taken at primary tumor resection. A single record per CDR3 protein comes from TCRdb applying MiXCR to the 5' RACE reads. The sample yields over 5,500 distinct CDR3 sequences, 12% to 15% seen once. Their specific antigens are unknown. Study-level points and caveats: Counts of expanded alpha and beta TCRs within tumors tracked the tumor nonsynonymous mutation count.

The sequenced sample was lung tumor tissue, obtained at surgery. The receptors come from a male donor with early-stage non-small cell lung cancer.

This clonotype is medium-sized. The size of this beta chain means little, since it is a stray read in a library made for alpha chains. The chain has TRBV12-3 or TRBV12-4 and TRBJ1-5; 9 nucleotides agree with TRBD1. The ends lost 6 bases at V and 2 bases at J; junction bases unmatched: 8. The CDR3 extends over 16 amino acids. Written as DNA, the CDR3 is TGTGCCAGCAGCGGACAGGGGACATTAGGCAATCAGCCCCAGCATTTT. Its translation is CASSGQGTLGNQPQHF.

This clonotype is classed as medium-sized (0.01 to 0.1%). This beta chain represents an off-target read in a library built for alpha chains; its size is of limited meaning. CDR3 residues: CASSVSWDQETQYF. The CDR3 region has the DNA TGTGCCAGCAGCGTATCTTGGGACCAAGAGACCCAGTACTTC. The rearrangement uses TRBV7-9 and TRBJ2-5; D uncertain. The CDR3 sequence is 14 residues long. Germline CDR1 is SEHNR and CDR2 is FQNEAQ (reference sequence). Trimming cost V 5 bases and J 0 bases, with 10 bases left between them.

Ten or more counts support this clonotype. As an off-target read in a library built for alpha chains, this beta chain has a frequency of little significance. The V gene is TRBV20-1, the J gene TRBJ2-4; D uncertain. This CDR3 has 13 amino acids. V dropped 3 bases and J dropped 3 bases, with 9 bases sitting between them. CDR1 and CDR2 (germline): DFQATT, SNEGSKA (reference sequence). CDR3: CSASGPDKNIQYF. The CDR3 bases are TGCAGTGCTAGCGGCCCGGACAAAAACATTCAGTACTTC.

This clonotype is categorized as medium-sized (0.01 to 0.1%). With the library built for alpha chains, this beta chain is off target and its frequency is not meaningful. The V and J genes are TRBV20-1 and TRBJ2-7; TRBD2 aligns across 10 bases. Germline V gene lookup returns CDR1 DFQATT and CDR2 SNEGSKA (reference sequence). The CDR3 totals 15 residues. Trimming took 6 bases from V and 6 from J; bases not matched to a gene: 14. CDR3 sequence reads: CSAGDSGRNQREQYF. For the CDR3, the DNA is TGCAGTGCCGGGGATAGCGGGAGGAATCAGCGCGAGCAGTACTTC.

This clonotype was recorded many times. Since the library was made to target alpha chains, this beta chain is a stray read and its abundance is not meaningful. The J gene is TRBJ1-4, the V gene TRBV20-1, with 8 bases that match TRBD1. CDR1 DFQATT and CDR2 SNEGSKA come from the germline V gene (reference sequence). The CDR3 sequence is 14 residues long. The V and J ends lost 1 base and 8 bases, in that order; junction bases with no gene match: 6. CDR3 sequence: CSARVGQGGEKLFF. The CDR3 coding sequence is TGCAGTGCTAGAGTAGGACAGGGAGGCGAAAAACTGTTTTTT.

This clonotype ranks as medium-sized. Because the library targeted alpha chains, this beta chain is an off-target read whose size means little. V usage is TRBV10-3 and J usage is TRBJ2-7, with TRBD1 identical over 8 bases. Germline lookup yields CDR1 ENHRY and CDR2 SYGVKD. Germline trimming cut 5 bases from V and 6 bases from J; bases unmatched to any gene: 9. This CDR3 spans 14 amino acids. Written as DNA, the CDR3 is TGTGCCATCAGTCCTGACAGGGGCAACTCCGAGCAGTACTTC. As protein: CAISPDRGNSEQYF.

This clonotype is medium-sized in the sample. Because the library targeted alpha chains, this beta chain is an off-target read whose size means little. The J gene is TRBJ2-3, the V gene TRBV10-3, with 16 positions matching TRBD2. The germline V gene has CDR1 ENHRY and CDR2 SYGVKD. The J segment lost 1 base and the V segment lost 3 bases, leaving 7 bases of the junction unmatched. CDR3 length equals 19 residues. CDR3 protein: CAISDGTSGRARGTDTQYF. The CDR3 DNA follows: TGTGCCATCAGTGACGGGACTAGCGGGAGGGCCAGAGGCACAGATACGCAGTATTTT.

This clonotype was seen many times. Because this beta chain is a stray read in a library intended to capture alpha chains, its abundance should not be given much weight. The genes are TRBV5-1 and TRBJ2-5; 10 nucleotides line up with TRBD2. The CDR3 is made up of 15 amino acids. The germline V gene has CDR1 SGHRS and CDR2 YFSETQ. Trimming removed 3 bases from V and 2 bases from J; junction bases left unmatched: 4. The CDR3 spells CASSWTSGTQETQYF. The CDR3 nucleotides read TGCGCCAGCAGCTGGACTAGCGGCACACAAGAGACCCAGTACTTC.

By share of the sample, this clonotype is medium-sized. This beta chain is a stray read from a library made for alpha chains; its abundance is not meaningful. The rearrangement joins TRBV5-1 to TRBJ2-2; tentative D call: TRBD2 (5 bases). V gave up 5 bases and J gave up 4 bases, with 12 bases separating them. The CDR3 loop spans 14 amino acids. CDR1 SGHRS and CDR2 YFSETQ come from the germline V gene. The chain's CDR3 is CASRSGSRTGELFF. CDR3 in DNA: TGCGCCAGCAGATCGGGGTCCCGCACCGGGGAGCTGTTTTTT.

Regarding this clonotype: Because the library targeted alpha chains, this beta chain is an off-target read whose size means little. This chain connects TRBV7-8 to TRBJ2-5; 8 bases are shared with TRBD2. Germline values: CDR1 SGHVS, CDR2 FQNEAQ. The CDR3 is 14 amino acids. Trimming at V came to 7 bases and at J to 0 bases, leaving 4 bases not matched to a gene. CDR3 loop: CASTAGGHQETQYF. The CDR3 nucleotides are TGTGCCAGCACGGCGGGGGGACACCAAGAGACCCAGTACTTC.